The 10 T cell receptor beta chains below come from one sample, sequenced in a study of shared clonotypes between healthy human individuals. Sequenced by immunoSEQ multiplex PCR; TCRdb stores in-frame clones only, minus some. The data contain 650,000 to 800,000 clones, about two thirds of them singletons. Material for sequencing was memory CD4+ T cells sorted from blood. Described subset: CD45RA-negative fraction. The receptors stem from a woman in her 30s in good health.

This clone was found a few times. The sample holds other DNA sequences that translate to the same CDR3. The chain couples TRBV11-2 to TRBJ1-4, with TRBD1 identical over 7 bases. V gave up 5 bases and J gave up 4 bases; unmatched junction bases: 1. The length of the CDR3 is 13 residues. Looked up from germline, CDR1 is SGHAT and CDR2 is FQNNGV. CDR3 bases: TGTGCCAGCAGCCGGGACAGTAATGAAAAACTGTTTTTT. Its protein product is CASSRDSNEKLFF.

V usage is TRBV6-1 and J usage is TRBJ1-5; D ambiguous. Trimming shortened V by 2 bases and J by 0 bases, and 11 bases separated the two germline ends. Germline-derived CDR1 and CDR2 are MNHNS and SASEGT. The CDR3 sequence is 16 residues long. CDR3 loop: CASSEFWAISNQPQHF. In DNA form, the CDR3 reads TGTGCCAGCAGTGAATTTTGGGCAATTAGCAATCAGCCCCAGCATTTT.

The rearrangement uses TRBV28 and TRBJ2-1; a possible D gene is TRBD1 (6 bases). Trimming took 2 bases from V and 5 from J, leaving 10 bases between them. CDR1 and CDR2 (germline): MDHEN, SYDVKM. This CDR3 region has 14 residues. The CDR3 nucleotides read TGTGCCAGCAGTTTAGCCGGACAGAACAATGAGCAGTTCTTC. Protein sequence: CASSLAGQNNEQFF.

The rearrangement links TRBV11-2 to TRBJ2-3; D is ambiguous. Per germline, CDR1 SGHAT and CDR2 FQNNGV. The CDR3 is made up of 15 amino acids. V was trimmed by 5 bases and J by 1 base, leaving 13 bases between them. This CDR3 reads CASSPGLVGTDTQYF. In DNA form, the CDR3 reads TGTGCCAGCAGCCCCGGCCTCGTTGGCACAGATACGCAGTATTTT. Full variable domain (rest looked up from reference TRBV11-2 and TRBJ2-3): EAGVAQSPRYKIIEKRQSVAFWCNPISGHATLYWYQQILGQGPKLLIQFQNNGVVDDSQLPKDRFSAERLKGVDSTLKIQPAKLEDSAVYLCASSPGLVGTDTQYFGPGTRLTVL.

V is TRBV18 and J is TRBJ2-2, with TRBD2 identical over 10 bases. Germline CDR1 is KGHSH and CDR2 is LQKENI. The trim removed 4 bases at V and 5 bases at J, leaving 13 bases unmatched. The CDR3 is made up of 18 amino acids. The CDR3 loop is CASSRPGVAGGLTGELFF. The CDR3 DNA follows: TGTGCCAGCTCACGACCGGGAGTAGCGGGAGGTCTTACCGGGGAGCTGTTTTTT. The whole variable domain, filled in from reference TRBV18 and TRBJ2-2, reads NAGVMQNPRHLVRRRGQEARLRCSPMKGHSHVYWYRQLPEEGLKFMVYLQKENIIDESGMPKERFSAEFPKEGPSILRIQQVVRGDSAAYFCASSRPGVAGGLTGELFFGEGSRLTVL.

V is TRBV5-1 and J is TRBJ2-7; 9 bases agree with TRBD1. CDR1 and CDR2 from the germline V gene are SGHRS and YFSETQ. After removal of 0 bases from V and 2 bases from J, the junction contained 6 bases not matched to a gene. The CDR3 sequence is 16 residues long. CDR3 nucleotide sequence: TGCGCCAGCAGCTTGGGACAGGGGGGCATTGCCTACGAGCAGTACTTC. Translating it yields CASSLGQGGIAYEQYF.

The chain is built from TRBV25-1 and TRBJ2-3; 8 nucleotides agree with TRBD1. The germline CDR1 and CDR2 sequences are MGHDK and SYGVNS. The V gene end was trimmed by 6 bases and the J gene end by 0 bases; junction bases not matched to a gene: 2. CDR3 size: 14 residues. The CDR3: CASSRDRSTDTQYF. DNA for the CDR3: TGTGCCAGCAGCAGGGACAGGAGCACAGATACGCAGTATTTT. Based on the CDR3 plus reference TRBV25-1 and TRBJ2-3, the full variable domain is EADIYQTPRYLVIGTGKKITLECSQTMGHDKMYWYQQDPGMELHLIHYSYGVNSTEKGDLSSESTVSRIRTEHFPLTLESARPSHTSQYLCASSRDRSTDTQYFGPGTRLTVL.

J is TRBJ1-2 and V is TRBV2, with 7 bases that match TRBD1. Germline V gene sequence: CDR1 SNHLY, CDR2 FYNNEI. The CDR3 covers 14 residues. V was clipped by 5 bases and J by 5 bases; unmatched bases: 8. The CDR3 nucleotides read TGTGCCAGCAGTCTGACGACAGGGCCATATGGCTACACCTTC. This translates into CASSLTTGPYGYTF. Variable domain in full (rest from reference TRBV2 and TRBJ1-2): EPEVTQTPSHQVTQMGQEVILRCVPISNHLYFYWYRQILGQKVEFLVSFYNNEISEKSEIFDDQFSVERPDGSNFTLKIRSTKLEDSAMYFCASSLTTGPYGYTFGSGTRLTVV.

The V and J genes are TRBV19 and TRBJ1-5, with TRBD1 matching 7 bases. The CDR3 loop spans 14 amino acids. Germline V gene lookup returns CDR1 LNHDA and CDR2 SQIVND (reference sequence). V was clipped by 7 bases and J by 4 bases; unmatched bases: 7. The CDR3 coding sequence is TGTGCCAGTAAGGGGGACAGCGAAAATCAGCCCCAGCATTTT. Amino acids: CASKGDSENQPQHF.

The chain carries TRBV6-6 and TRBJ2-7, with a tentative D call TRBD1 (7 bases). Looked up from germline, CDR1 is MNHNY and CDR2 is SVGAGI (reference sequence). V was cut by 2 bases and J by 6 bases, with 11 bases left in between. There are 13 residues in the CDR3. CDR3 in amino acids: CASSYQGGVEQYF. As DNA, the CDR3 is TGTGCCAGCAGTTACCAGGGGGGAGTCGAGCAGTACTTC.